This T cell receptor (beta chain) stems from a study of Ad26.COV2.S vaccination and SARS-CoV-2 variants. Across the whole study: Donor participated within the Ad26.COV2.S arm of the COV1001 trial. Participants got Ad26.COV2.S intramuscularly, once or twice 56 days apart. Study-wide results and caveats: Substantial breadth in spike-specific CD8+ and CD4+ T cell responses was reportedly seen after vaccination.

As for treatment: 15 to 20 received Ad26.COV2.S at low or high dose, single or two shots; roughly five received placebo; per-sample allocation not given. Day 63 after the first vaccine or placebo injection was the time point for sampling. It was an adult aged 18-55 years in Boston who was the donor. Libraries were prepared by immunoSEQ multiplex PCR; TCRdb keeps only in-frame clonotypes and omits some of them. Of fewer than 500,000 clones listed, 90% are singletons. CDR1 and CDR2 from the germline V gene are SNHLY and FYNNEI. The ends were cut back, 7 bases at V and 0 bases at J, with 7 bases in the middle. The length of the CDR3 is 14 residues. A remark on this clone: The antigen remains undetermined.

J is TRBJ1-6 and V is TRBV2; D remains unclear. This TCR derives from a person between 18 and 59 years old who received the Ad26.COV2.S COVID-19 vaccine or a placebo. Source: peripheral blood, taken in a trial of Ad26.COV2.S vaccine versus placebo. CDR3: CASKPSSYNSPLHF. CDR3 DNA: TGTGCCAGCAAACCGAGCTCCTATAATTCACCCCTCCACTTT.